This TCR beta chain was obtained from a study of response to subunit inactivated influenza vaccine. TCRdb itself ran the RT-PCR reads through MiXCR, one entry per CDR3 protein. This sample has under 200,000 distinct CDR3 sequences, with 9.5% to 12% found just once. For this clonotype: Its antigen is still unknown.

The study's findings and limits: Authors suggested each seasonal flu vaccination may recruit only limited numbers of new T cells.

V lost 3 bases and J lost 5; bases outside the gene matches: 6. This CDR3 is built from 14 residues. Germline V gene lookup returns CDR1 MDHEN and CDR2 SYDVKM. The chain recombines TRBV28 with TRBJ2-7, with 8 nucleotides matching TRBD1. The clonotype originates from a man between 50 and 69 years old who received an inactivated influenza vaccine. The source material was CD8+ T cells sorted from PBMCs, sampled roughly 24 months after vaccination. In nucleotides, the CDR3 is TGTGCCAGCAGTTTCCCGGACAGGGTAGACGAGCAGTACTTC. Its protein is CASSFPDRVDEQYF.